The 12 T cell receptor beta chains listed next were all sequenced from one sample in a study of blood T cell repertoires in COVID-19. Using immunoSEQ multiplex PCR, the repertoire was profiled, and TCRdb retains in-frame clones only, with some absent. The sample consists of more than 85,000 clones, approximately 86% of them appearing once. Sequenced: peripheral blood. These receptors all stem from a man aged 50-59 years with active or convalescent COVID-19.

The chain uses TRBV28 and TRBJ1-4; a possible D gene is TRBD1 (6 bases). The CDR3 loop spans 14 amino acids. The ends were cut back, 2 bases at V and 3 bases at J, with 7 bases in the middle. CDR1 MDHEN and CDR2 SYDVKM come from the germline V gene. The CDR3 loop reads CASSLGQSNEKLFF. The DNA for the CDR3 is TGTGCCAGCAGTTTAGGACAGTCTAATGAAAAACTGTTTTTT.

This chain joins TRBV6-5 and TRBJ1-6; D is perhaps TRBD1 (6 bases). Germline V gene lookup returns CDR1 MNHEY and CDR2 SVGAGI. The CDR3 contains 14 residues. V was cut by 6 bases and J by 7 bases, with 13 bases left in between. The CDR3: CASRTDRSNSPLHF. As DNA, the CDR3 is TGTGCCAGCAGGACGGACAGATCCAATTCACCCCTCCACTTT.

CDR3 amino acids: CASSPSDREYSPLHF. For the CDR3, the DNA is TGTGCCAGCTCACCAAGCGACAGGGAGTATTCACCCCTCCACTTT. This chain links TRBV18 with TRBJ1-6, with 7 bases aligning to TRBD1. V lost 2 bases, J lost 8 bases, and 6 bases stayed unmatched. Germline V lookup: CDR1 KGHSH, CDR2 LQKENI. This CDR3 has 15 amino acids.

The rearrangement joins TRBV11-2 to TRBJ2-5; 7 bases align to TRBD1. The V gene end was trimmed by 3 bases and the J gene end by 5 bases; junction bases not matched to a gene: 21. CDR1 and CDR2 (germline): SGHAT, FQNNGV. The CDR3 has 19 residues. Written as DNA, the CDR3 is TGTGCCAGCAGCTTGCCCCGGGGCCAACACAGGGGAAAGAAGGAGACCCAGTACTTC. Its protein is CASSLPRGQHRGKKETQYF. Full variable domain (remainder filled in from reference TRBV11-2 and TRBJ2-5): EAGVAQSPRYKIIEKRQSVAFWCNPISGHATLYWYQQILGQGPKLLIQFQNNGVVDDSQLPKDRFSAERLKGVDSTLKIQPAKLEDSAVYLCASSLPRGQHRGKKETQYFGPGTRLLVL.

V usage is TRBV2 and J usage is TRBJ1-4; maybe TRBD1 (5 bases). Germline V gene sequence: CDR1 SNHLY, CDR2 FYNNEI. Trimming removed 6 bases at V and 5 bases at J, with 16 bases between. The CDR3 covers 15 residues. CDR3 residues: CASRNSDSSNEKLFF. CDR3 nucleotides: TGTGCCAGCAGGAACTCCGACAGCTCCAATGAAAAACTGTTTTTT.

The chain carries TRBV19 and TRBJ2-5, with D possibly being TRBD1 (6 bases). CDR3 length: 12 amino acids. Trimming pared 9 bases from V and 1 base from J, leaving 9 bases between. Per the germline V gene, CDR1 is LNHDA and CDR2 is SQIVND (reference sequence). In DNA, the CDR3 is TGTGCCAGCAGACAGGTCCAAGAGACCCAGTACTTC. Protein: CASRQVQETQYF.

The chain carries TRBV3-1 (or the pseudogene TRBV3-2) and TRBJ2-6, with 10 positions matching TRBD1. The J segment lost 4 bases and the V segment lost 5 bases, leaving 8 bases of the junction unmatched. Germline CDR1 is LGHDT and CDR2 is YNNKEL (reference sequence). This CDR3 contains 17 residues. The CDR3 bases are TGTGCCAGCAGCAACAGACAGGGGGCAAGAGGGGCCAACGTCCTGACTTTC. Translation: CASSNRQGARGANVLTF.

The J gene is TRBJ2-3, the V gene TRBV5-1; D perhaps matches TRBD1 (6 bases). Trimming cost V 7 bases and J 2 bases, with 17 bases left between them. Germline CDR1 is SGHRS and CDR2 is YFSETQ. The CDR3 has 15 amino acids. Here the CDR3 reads CASGTGTPDTDTQYF. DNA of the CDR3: TGCGCCAGCGGAACCGGGACACCCGACACAGATACGCAGTATTTT.

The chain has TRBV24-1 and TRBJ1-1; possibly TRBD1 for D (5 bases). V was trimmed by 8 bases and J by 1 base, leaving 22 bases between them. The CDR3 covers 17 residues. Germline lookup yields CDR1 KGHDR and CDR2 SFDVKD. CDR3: CATTQGGRGDENTEAFF. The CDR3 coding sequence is TGTGCCACCACCCAAGGTGGGCGGGGGGACGAGAACACTGAAGCTTTCTTT.

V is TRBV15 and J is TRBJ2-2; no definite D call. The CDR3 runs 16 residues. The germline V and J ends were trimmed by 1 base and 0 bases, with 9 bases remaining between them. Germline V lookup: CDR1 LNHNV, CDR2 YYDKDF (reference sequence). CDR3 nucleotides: TGTGCCACCAGCAGAGGAGGCCTGACGAACACCGGGGAGCTGTTTTTT. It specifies CATSRGGLTNTGELFF.

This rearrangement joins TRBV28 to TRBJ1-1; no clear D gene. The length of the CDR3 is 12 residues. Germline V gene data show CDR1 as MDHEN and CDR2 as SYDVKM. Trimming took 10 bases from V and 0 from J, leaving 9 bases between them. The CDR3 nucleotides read TGTGCCACCGTCAGTCTGAACACTGAAGCTTTCTTT. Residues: CATVSLNTEAFF.

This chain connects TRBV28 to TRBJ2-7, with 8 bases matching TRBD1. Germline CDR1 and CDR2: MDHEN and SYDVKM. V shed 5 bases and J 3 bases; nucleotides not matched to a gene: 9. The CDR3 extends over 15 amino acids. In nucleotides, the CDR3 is TGTGCCAGCAGTGCCCACGGACAGGGCCACTACGAGCAGTACTTC. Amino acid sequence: CASSAHGQGHYEQYF.